This is a list of T cell receptor beta chains from one sample in a study of T cells after yellow fever vaccination. TCRdb reanalysed the 5' RACE reads using MiXCR and keeps one entry per CDR3 protein. The data contain 450,000 to 550,000 distinct CDR3 sequences, about 19% of them singletons. Sequencing was performed on PBMCs, taken 15 days after the yellow fever booster vaccination. The receptor source for this set is a man aged 30 to 45 who received the YFV17D yellow fever vaccine. CDR3s include the opening cysteine and the closing phenylalanine or tryptophan. Fields, in order: J gene, V gene, D gene, clone size, CDR3 DNA, CDR3 protein. A D gene is named only where the DNA matches it firmly. Size values are once, few and many counts, or a class for expanded clones, and some rows have none.

j_gene: TRBJ2-7
v_gene: TRBV7-2
d_gene: TRBD2
abundance: few
CDR3nt: TGTGCCAGCAGCCCAGGTAGCGGGAACCTGCACGAGCAGTACTTC
CDR3aa: CASSPGSGNLHEQYF

j_gene: TRBJ2-7
v_gene: TRBV20-1
d_gene: NA
abundance: few
CDR3nt: TGCAGTGCACGGGGGACATCCTACGAGCAGTACTTC
CDR3aa: CSARGTSYEQYF

j_gene: TRBJ2-2
v_gene: TRBV7-3
d_gene: TRBD2
abundance: NA
CDR3nt: TGTGCCAGCAGCTTAGCGGGAGATAGCAGGGAGCTGTTTTTT
CDR3aa: CASSLAGDSRELFF

j_gene: TRBJ2-2
v_gene: TRBV15
d_gene: NA
abundance: few
CDR3nt: TGTGCCACCAGCGGCATCCATACCGGGGAGCTGTTTTTT
CDR3aa: CATSGIHTGELFF

j_gene: TRBJ2-3
v_gene: TRBV20-1
d_gene: TRBD2
abundance: few
CDR3nt: TGCAGTGCTAGAGGGCTAGCGGGTCACACAGATACGCAGTATTTT
CDR3aa: CSARGLAGHTDTQYF

j_gene: TRBJ1-1
v_gene: TRBV11-2
d_gene: TRBD1
abundance: NA
CDR3nt: TGTGCCAGCAGCGGCCCCGGGACAGTAAACACTGAAGCTTTCTTT
CDR3aa: CASSGPGTVNTEAFF

j_gene: TRBJ1-4
v_gene: TRBV5-1
d_gene: TRBD1
abundance: few
CDR3nt: TGCGCCAGCAGCTTGGGGACAGGGTACCATGAAAAACTGTTTTTT
CDR3aa: CASSLGTGYHEKLFF

j_gene: TRBJ2-1
v_gene: TRBV10-2
d_gene: NA
abundance: few
CDR3nt: TGCGCCAGCAGTGAAGGTAGTCATCGCAATGAGCAGTTCTTC
CDR3aa: CASSEGSHRNEQFF

j_gene: TRBJ2-7
v_gene: TRBV20-1
d_gene: NA
abundance: few
CDR3nt: TGCAGCGGGACACCGGTATACGAGCAGTACTTC
CDR3aa: CSGTPVYEQYF

j_gene: TRBJ2-2
v_gene: TRBV7-2
d_gene: NA
abundance: few
CDR3nt: TGTGCCAGTGGGTTGGGGCTCACCGGGGAGCTGTTTTTT
CDR3aa: CASGLGLTGELFF

j_gene: TRBJ2-3
v_gene: TRBV9
d_gene: NA
abundance: NA
CDR3nt: TGTGCCAGCAGCGTACCCGATAGCACAGATACGCAGTATTTT
CDR3aa: CASSVPDSTDTQYF

j_gene: TRBJ2-3
v_gene: TRBV5-1
d_gene: NA
abundance: NA
CDR3nt: TGCGCCAGCAGCTTGTCATCGACCACAGATACGCAGTATTTT
CDR3aa: CASSLSSTTDTQYF

j_gene: TRBJ2-1
v_gene: TRBV29-1
d_gene: NA
abundance: few
CDR3nt: TGCAGCGTTGAAGTGGGCGGGAACTTCAATGAGCAGTTCTTC
CDR3aa: CSVEVGGNFNEQFF

j_gene: TRBJ2-5
v_gene: TRBV3-1
d_gene: TRBD2
abundance: NA
CDR3nt: TGTGCCAGCAGCCAACCTAGCGGCCACCAAGAGACCCAGTACTTC
CDR3aa: CASSQPSGHQETQYF

j_gene: TRBJ2-5
v_gene: TRBV7-2
d_gene: TRBD2
abundance: few
CDR3nt: TGTGCCAGCAGCTCTCCTAGCGGGAGTTCAGAGACCCAGTACTTC
CDR3aa: CASSSPSGSSETQYF